These T cell receptor beta chains were read from a single sample in a study of blood T cell repertoires in COVID-19. Using immunoSEQ multiplex PCR, the repertoire was profiled, and TCRdb retains in-frame clones only, with some absent. In the table there are a few hundred thousand clones, 85% of which are singletons. The sample comprised peripheral blood. The receptor set was obtained from a human donor in a cohort sampled during active COVID-19. Each CDR3 is given with its conserved first and last residue. Each record gives: CDR3 length, J gene, D gene, clone size, V gene, CDR3 protein, CDR3 DNA. The D gene is left open where the match is weak. Clone size is given for some rows only: seen once, a few or many times, or a class if the clone is expanded.

13 TRBJ1-5 . . TRBV12-3/TRBV12-4 CASSFTGNQPQHF TGTGCCAGCAGTTTCACCGGTAATCAGCCCCAGCATTTT
14 TRBJ1-2 . . TRBV4-1 CASSQDRLNYGYTF TGCGCCAGCAGCCAAGATCGCCTAAACTATGGCTACACCTTC
14 TRBJ2-7 . once TRBV18 CASSRTGQDYEQYF TGTGCCAGCTCACGTACAGGGCAGGATTACGAGCAGTACTTC
14 TRBJ2-7 TRBD2 . TRBV7-9 CASSQTSGGLEQYF TGTGCCAGCAGCCAGACTAGCGGGGGCCTCGAGCAGTACTTC
16 TRBJ2-7 . . TRBV27 CASSRSISRSSYEQYF TGTGCCAGCAGCCGATCAATTAGCCGGAGCTCCTACGAGCAGTACTTC
14 TRBJ1-5 . . TRBV24-1 CATSDSGAHQPQHF TGTGCCACCAGTGATTCCGGAGCCCATCAGCCCCAGCATTTT
11 TRBJ2-7 . . TRBV29-1 CSVNRAYEQYF TGCAGCGTGAACAGGGCCTACGAGCAGTACTTC
16 TRBJ2-7 TRBD1 . TRBV18 CASSPVQGIISYEQYF TGTGCCAGCTCACCCGTACAGGGGATCATCTCCTACGAGCAGTACTTC
13 TRBJ1-4 . . TRBV12-3/TRBV12-4 CASSSGPNEKLFF TGTGCCAGCAGCTCAGGGCCTAATGAAAAACTGTTTTTT
15 TRBJ1-2 TRBD1 . TRBV5-5 CTSSSGQGRDYGYTF TGTACCAGCAGTTCCGGACAGGGGAGAGACTATGGCTACACCTTC
14 TRBJ1-5 . . TRBV18 CASSPLRSNQPQHF TGTGCCAGCTCACCACTGCGAAGCAATCAGCCCCAGCATTTT
13 TRBJ2-7 . . TRBV7-8 CASSPIPSYEQYF TGTGCCAGCAGCCCAATCCCCTCCTACGAGCAGTACTTC
16 TRBJ2-1 . once TRBV25-1 CASSVLDSQEYNEQFF TGTGCCAGCAGTGTTCTGGACAGCCAGGAGTACAATGAGCAGTTCTTC
17 TRBJ1-2 TRBD1 . TRBV6-4 CASSETGGRGLDYGYTF TGTGCCAGCAGTGAGACGGGAGGGAGGGGGCTCGACTATGGCTACACCTTC
17 TRBJ2-1 TRBD1 . TRBV7-3 CASSFRPGQGARNEQFF TGTGCCAGCAGCTTCCGACCGGGACAGGGGGCGCGTAATGAGCAGTTCTTC
11 TRBJ2-1 TRBD2 . TRBV20-1 CSAGGANEQFF TGCAGTGCGGGAGGGGCAAACGAGCAGTTCTTC
14 TRBJ2-5 . . TRBV7-3 CASSPTTGQETQYF TGTGCCAGCAGCCCAACTACCGGTCAAGAGACCCAGTACTTC
13 TRBJ1-2 . . TRBV10-1 CATQPGGGYGYTF TGCGCCACCCAGCCCGGTGGAGGCTATGGCTACACCTTC
15 TRBJ1-1 TRBD1 . TRBV5-1 CASSPSGTGTTEAFF TGCGCCAGCAGCCCGTCCGGGACAGGGACCACAGAAGCTTTCTTT
14 TRBJ1-5 TRBD1 once TRBV4-1 CASSRQQGTAPQHF TGCGCCAGCAGCCGTCAACAGGGGACGGCCCCCCAGCATTTT
16 TRBJ1-3 TRBD1 once TRBV12-5 CASGGQGRGAGNTIYF TGTGCTAGTGGGGGACAGGGGCGTGGTGCTGGAAACACCATATATTTT
14 TRBJ1-2 . . TRBV6-5 CASSLRQPNYGYTF TGTGCCAGCAGCCTCCGACAGCCGAACTATGGCTACACCTTC
13 TRBJ1-4 . . TRBV20-1 CSASGGLGEKLFF TGCAGTGCTAGTGGGGGGCTGGGTGAAAAACTGTTTTTT
14 TRBJ2-2 . . TRBV2 CASSEEVNTGELFF TGTGCCAGCAGTGAGGAGGTGAACACCGGGGAGCTGTTTTTT
18 TRBJ1-4 TRBD1 . TRBV19 CASSMQEGQGWANEKLFF TGTGCCAGTAGTATGCAAGAGGGACAGGGATGGGCTAATGAAAAACTGTTTTTT
12 TRBJ1-5 . . TRBV20-1 CSASLGSQPQHF TGCAGTGCTAGTCTGGGCAGTCAGCCCCAGCATTTT
13 TRBJ1-5 . many TRBV2 CASQGLLYQPQHF TGTGCCAGCCAGGGACTCCTTTATCAGCCCCAGCATTTT
15 TRBJ1-3 . once TRBV7-8 CASSSPRGTGNTIYF TGTGCCAGCAGTTCCCCCAGGGGAACTGGAAACACCATATATTTT